This TCR beta chain emerged from a study of Graves' ophthalmopathy and Graves' hyperthyroidism. Researchers took RNA transcripts and amplified TCR beta CDR3 regions from them. Scientists carried out first-round RT-PCR using HTBI primers and then a second-round multiplex PCR. Each CDR3 protein is one row after TCRdb ran MiXCR on the multiplex PCR reads. The table records hundreds of thousands of distinct CDR3 sequences, 20% to 25% of them present only once. By share, this clonotype counts as medium-sized. Its antigen remains unidentified. Whole-study results and caveats: Researchers report that a 13-signature model separated ophthalmopathy from stable hyperthyroidism, posting about 88% sensitivity and 75% to 84% specificity. Blood repertoires reportedly contained most expanded thyroid clonotypes above 0.001 frequency.

Germline lookup yields CDR1 SNHLY and CDR2 FYNNEI. Between the trimmed V and J ends, which lost 5 bases and 5 bases, there was a span of 7 bases. CDR3 length equals 11 residues. What was sequenced was peripheral blood. The clonotype was recovered from a woman in her 50s with Graves' ophthalmopathy. The chain couples TRBV2 to TRBJ2-7; D not certain. The CDR3 sequence: CASSLTDEQYF. As DNA, the CDR3 is TGTGCCAGCAGTTTGACGGACGAGCAGTACTTC. Together with reference TRBV2 and TRBJ2-7, the CDR3 gives the full variable domain: EPEVTQTPSHQVTQMGQEVILRCVPISNHLYFYWYRQILGQKVEFLVSFYNNEISEKSEIFDDQFSVERPDGSNFTLKIRSTKLEDSAMYFCASSLTDEQYFGPGTRLTVT.